Listed below are T cell receptor beta chains from one sample, sequenced in a study of blood T cells in healthy people across ages. TCRdb redid the calling of the 5' RACE reads with MiXCR, one entry per CDR3 protein. The sample carries about 580,000 distinct CDR3 sequences, roughly 48% recorded once. The material sequenced was blood. The receptor source for this set is a man aged 80 or over in good health. The CDR3 runs from the conserved cysteine through the conserved F or W. A D gene is named only where the DNA matches it firmly. A row's size may be missing; if present it is once, few, many or a size class.

D gene: TRBD2
clone size: few
V gene: TRBV12-3/TRBV12-4
J gene: TRBJ2-1
CDR3 protein: CASSFRSGGDNEQFF
CDR3 DNA: TGTGCCAGCAGTTTCCGGTCGGGAGGGGACAATGAGCAGTTCTTC

D gene: TRBD1
clone size: once
V gene: TRBV4-3
J gene: TRBJ2-7
CDR3 protein: CASSQVIGTGYNEQYF
CDR3 DNA: TGCGCCAGCAGCCAAGTCATCGGGACAGGGTACAATGAGCAGTACTTC

D gene: TRBD2
clone size: once
V gene: TRBV5-1
J gene: TRBJ2-1
CDR3 protein: CASSFTSGYYNEQFF
CDR3 DNA: TGCGCCAGCAGCTTCACTAGCGGATACTACAATGAGCAGTTCTTC

D gene: TRBD1
clone size: NA
V gene: TRBV20-1
J gene: TRBJ2-3
CDR3 protein: CSAPLDRGTDTQYF
CDR3 DNA: TGCAGTGCTCCACTCGACAGGGGAACAGATACGCAGTATTTT

D gene: NA
clone size: many
V gene: TRBV7-2
J gene: TRBJ2-5
CDR3 protein: CASSLSLGETQYF
CDR3 DNA: TGTGCCAGCAGTCTATCGTTGGGGGAGACCCAGTACTTC

D gene: TRBD1
clone size: NA
V gene: TRBV7-7
J gene: TRBJ2-5
CDR3 protein: CASSVGTAEQETQYF
CDR3 DNA: TGTGCCAGCAGCGTCGGGACAGCCGAACAAGAGACCCAGTACTTC

D gene: NA
clone size: few
V gene: TRBV6-2/TRBV6-3
J gene: TRBJ1-5
CDR3 protein: CASNSLGNQPQHF
CDR3 DNA: TGTGCCAGCAACTCCCTGGGCAATCAGCCCCAGCATTTT

D gene: TRBD1
clone size: NA
V gene: TRBV20-1
J gene: TRBJ2-7
CDR3 protein: CSASLLGTDLYEQYF
CDR3 DNA: TGCAGTGCTAGCCTTCTCGGGACAGACCTCTACGAGCAGTACTTC

D gene: NA
clone size: NA
V gene: TRBV20-1
J gene: TRBJ2-6
CDR3 protein: CSARFQGTSGTNVLTF
CDR3 DNA: TGCAGTGCTAGGTTCCAGGGAACTTCTGGGACCAACGTCCTGACTTTC

D gene: NA
clone size: NA
V gene: TRBV20-1
J gene: TRBJ1-6
CDR3 protein: CSAAPRGAGNSPLHF
CDR3 DNA: TGCAGTGCTGCCCCCCGGGGAGCGGGAAATTCACCCCTCCACTTT

D gene: NA
clone size: NA
V gene: TRBV29-1
J gene: TRBJ2-3
CDR3 protein: CSVEPARGGTDTQYF
CDR3 DNA: TGCAGCGTTGAGCCAGCCAGGGGGGGGACAGATACGCAGTATTTT

D gene: NA
clone size: NA
V gene: TRBV20-1
J gene: TRBJ2-6
CDR3 protein: CSGVGVAGANVLTF
CDR3 DNA: TGCAGTGGCGTGGGGGTAGCTGGGGCCAACGTCCTGACTTTC

D gene: NA
clone size: few
V gene: TRBV7-2
J gene: TRBJ2-1
CDR3 protein: CASSLPLGERSFF
CDR3 DNA: TGTGCCAGCAGTCTCCCCCTAGGGGAGCGGTCGTTCTTC

D gene: TRBD2
clone size: NA
V gene: TRBV29-1
J gene: TRBJ2-5
CDR3 protein: CSVETSGRLIETQYF
CDR3 DNA: TGCAGCGTTGAGACTAGCGGGAGGCTTATTGAGACCCAGTACTTC

D gene: NA
clone size: many
V gene: TRBV6-5
J gene: TRBJ2-5
CDR3 protein: CASREGGTQETQYF
CDR3 DNA: TGTGCCAGCAGGGAGGGGGGTACACAAGAGACCCAGTACTTC

D gene: TRBD2
clone size: NA
V gene: TRBV4-3
J gene: TRBJ2-5
CDR3 protein: CASSQELALAGGETQYF
CDR3 DNA: TGCGCCAGCAGCCAAGAACTAGCACTAGCGGGGGGAGAGACCCAGTACTTC

D gene: TRBD2
clone size: NA
V gene: TRBV7-2
J gene: TRBJ2-3
CDR3 protein: CASSPRLAGAGDTQYF
CDR3 DNA: TGTGCCAGCAGCCCGCGACTAGCGGGGGCTGGGGATACGCAGTATTTT

D gene: NA
clone size: NA
V gene: TRBV27
J gene: TRBJ1-2
CDR3 protein: CASSFGQGIGGYTF
CDR3 DNA: TGTGCCAGCAGTTTTGGCCAGGGGATTGGTGGCTACACCTTC

D gene: NA
clone size: NA
V gene: TRBV7-3
J gene: TRBJ2-1
CDR3 protein: CASSSQAGVVNEQFF
CDR3 DNA: TGTGCCAGCAGCTCGCAGGCTGGGGTGGTGAATGAGCAGTTCTTC

D gene: NA
clone size: NA
V gene: TRBV7-2
J gene: TRBJ1-2
CDR3 protein: CASSLVGGSLAGYTF
CDR3 DNA: TGTGCCAGCAGCTTAGTCGGCGGCAGCCTTGCGGGCTACACCTTC

D gene: NA
clone size: few
V gene: TRBV3-1
J gene: TRBJ2-3
CDR3 protein: CASSQLRADTQYF
CDR3 DNA: TGTGCCAGCAGCCAACTCCGAGCAGATACGCAGTATTTT

D gene: NA
clone size: NA
V gene: TRBV3-1
J gene: TRBJ2-6
CDR3 protein: CASSYPSHSGANVLTF
CDR3 DNA: TGTGCCAGCAGCTACCCGAGTCACTCTGGGGCCAACGTCCTGACTTTC

D gene: NA
clone size: few
V gene: TRBV20-1
J gene: TRBJ2-1
CDR3 protein: CSGADTYNEQFF
CDR3 DNA: TGCAGTGGGGCGGATACCTACAATGAGCAGTTCTTC

D gene: NA
clone size: NA
V gene: TRBV10-3
J gene: TRBJ2-2
CDR3 protein: CAVGAGRGQSTGELFF
CDR3 DNA: TGTGCCGTGGGGGCAGGCAGGGGCCAATCCACCGGGGAGCTGTTTTTT

D gene: NA
clone size: NA
V gene: TRBV6-2/TRBV6-3
J gene: TRBJ1-2
CDR3 protein: CASSDARTPGSYGYTF
CDR3 DNA: TGTGCCAGCTCGGACGCACGGACCCCGGGGAGCTATGGCTACACCTTC

D gene: TRBD2
clone size: few
V gene: TRBV4-3
J gene: TRBJ2-7
CDR3 protein: CASSQVGNSASGPYEQYF
CDR3 DNA: TGCGCCAGCAGCCAAGTGGGGAATTCGGCTAGCGGACCCTACGAGCAGTACTTC

D gene: TRBD2
clone size: many
V gene: TRBV6-6
J gene: TRBJ2-3
CDR3 protein: CASSLASGGTDTQYF
CDR3 DNA: TGTGCCAGCAGTTTGGCTAGCGGAGGTACAGATACGCAGTATTTT